Given below is one T cell receptor beta chain in context. It has no known antigen specificity. Within one base of it there is no much larger clone, and no base qualities were kept. These data belong to a study of CD8 T cells in ankylosing spondylitis (dated by TCRdb to about 2017). Background on the whole study: To find TCR variants linked to disease, the study profiled T cell receptor beta repertoires in ankylosing spondylitis patients and healthy donors. The full study cohort comprised 20 to 30 ankylosing spondylitis patients and around 100 healthy donors. Peripheral blood samples were taken, and synovial fluid was additionally collected from ankylosing spondylitis patients. Points the paper makes about the study in general: A CD8+ phenotype was shown by the disease-linked clones, which were found at relatively low frequencies in peripheral blood. A TCR beta motif of 8 or 9 highly homologous amino acid variants appeared characteristic of blood from ankylosing spondylitis patients. Some motif variants had previously been reported in the synovial fluid and blood of reactive arthritis patients, which suggests shared mechanisms of disease initiation. The disease-linked clones were reported as significantly enriched in matched synovial fluid samples from ankylosing spondylitis patients.

Data came from an Illumina HiSeq 2500. TCR beta libraries were prepared by quantitative 5'-RACE with molecular barcodes. Per the authors' processing: A new computational method, built on a probabilistic model of VDJ rearrangement, was used to identify disease-linked TCR variants. TCRdb trimmed public reads at Q25 via fastp, called clones via MiXCR and kept in-frame beta chains. CDR3 protein duplicates are merged, each entry listing the most common genes and DNA. The V and J calls, along with clone size, are taken from TCRdb and not from the paper's own processing. This sample gives hundreds of thousands of distinct CDR3 sequences in total; roughly 12% of them show up just once. The ten largest clones capture just over 0.5% of the sample. The sequence was obtained from a male donor with ankylosing spondylitis. The source material was blood, either unsorted or a sorted T cell fraction (not recorded which).

In nucleotide form, the sequence is TGTGCCAGCAGTGAAGCGGGGCGGATCTACGAGCAGTACTTC. Its protein reads: CASSEAGRIYEQYF. This sequence uses TRBV2 and TRBJ2-7; a tentative D call is TRBD1 (5 bases match). V sheds 0 bases and J sheds 3 bases, leaving 9 bases between their ends. Reading the germline V gene gives CDR1 SNHLY and CDR2 FYNNEI. The CDR3 goes from the cysteine to the phenylalanine over 14 residues. Solely the CDR3 DNA is kept, with 42 bases framed from the first base.